The 15 T cell receptor beta chains given below trace back to one sample, sequenced in a study of human T cells and chemical hapten exposure. Time point: patch test 2, 6 weeks after DPC sensitization. Described treatment: therapeutic diphenylcyclopropenone sensitization with weekly scalp DPC. TCRdb analysed the RACE reads with MiXCR anew, one entry per CDR3 protein. The sample gives 75,000 to 95,000 distinct CDR3 sequences, about 10% of which show up once; around 2.2% is in the top ten. This material consisted of whole blood, taken in connection with sensitization to the hapten diphenylcyclopropenone (DPC). The receptors were sampled from a middle-aged man with alopecia areata. Some clones in this sample may be carry-over from other donors' samples.

This clonotype was seen many times. The rearrangement links TRBV6-4 to TRBJ2-1; 10 bases fit TRBD2. The CDR3 is 14 residues long. V shed 4 bases and J 15 bases; nucleotides not matched to a gene: 12. Looked up from germline, CDR1 is MRHNA and CDR2 is SNTAGT. CDR3 nucleotide sequence: TGTGCCAGCAGTGTTACTAGCGGGAACGAAGCCGTGTTCTTC. This translates into CASSVTSGNEAVFF.

This chain uses TRBV3-1 with TRBJ1-4, with TRBD1 identical over 10 bases. The germline CDR1 and CDR2 sequences are LGHDT and YNNKEL (reference sequence). V lost 1 base to trimming and J lost 12 bases; unmatched junction nucleotides: 5. The CDR3 extends over 14 amino acids. CDR3 sequence (DNA): TGTGCCAGCAGCCAAGTAGGGGACAGGGGAGAACTGTTTTTT. Protein sequence: CASSQVGDRGELFF.

This clonotype turned up a few times. V usage is TRBV28 and J usage is TRBJ1-2; D is ambiguous. Trimming left V 3 bases short and J 4 bases short, with 12 bases between. CDR3 length: 14 amino acids. The germline gives CDR1 MDHEN, CDR2 SYDVKM. The CDR3 spells CASSLGSFLYGYTF. The CDR3 nucleotides read TGTGCCAGCAGTTTGGGCAGCTTCCTCTATGGCTACACCTTC.

J is TRBJ1-2 and V is TRBV6-5, with no clear D. CDR3 size: 20 residues. V was shortened by 6 bases and J by 3 bases, with 32 bases between the two germline ends. CDR1 and CDR2 (germline): MNHEY, SVGAGI. The CDR3 DNA is TGTGCCAGCAGCTTGATGCGAATAATTGGAATTGTAGGACGCCACTATGGCTACACCTTC. Its translation is CASSLMRIIGIVGRHYGYTF.

This clonotype was counted between two and nine times. Germline is not matched at one junction end, which may reflect a read error. The chain uses TRBV5-1 and TRBJ1-1; D call uncertain. The V gene's germline CDR1 is SGHRS and CDR2 YFSETQ. This CDR3 has 14 amino acids. Here the CDR3 DNA reads TGCGTCAGCAGTGAACGGACGGTGAACACTGAAGCTTTCTTT. It encodes CVSSERTVNTEAFF.

This clonotype was observed a few times. The CDR3 coding sequence is TGCGCCAGCAGCCAAGTTAGGGGACTATTTTACAATGAGCAGTTCTTC. As protein: CASSQVRGLFYNEQFF. The rearrangement joins TRBV4-1 to TRBJ2-1; TRBD2 agrees at 7 bases. With 1 base clipped from V and 4 bases from J, the junction kept 7 bases outside the gene matches. This CDR3 has 16 amino acids. CDR1 is MGHRA, CDR2 YSYEKL, per germline.

The rearrangement uses TRBV15 and TRBJ2-3; TRBD2 might be the D (6 bases). CDR3 length equals 16 residues. V gave up 0 bases and J gave up 2 bases, with 12 bases separating them. Germline assignment: CDR1 LNHNV and CDR2 YYDKDF (reference sequence). The CDR3 loop reads CATSRDGSGVTDTQYF. For the CDR3, the DNA is TGTGCCACCAGCAGAGATGGATCGGGAGTCACAGATACGCAGTATTTT.

This rearrangement joins TRBV6-5 to TRBJ2-5, with TRBD2 as a possible D gene (6 bases). The CDR3 runs 16 residues. V was cut by 7 bases and J by 5 bases, with 23 bases left in between. Germline values: CDR1 MNHEY, CDR2 SVGAGI. This CDR3 reads CASKARGDSSWETQYF. The CDR3 region has the DNA TGTGCCAGCAAGGCCCGCGGGGACTCTTCATGGGAGACCCAGTACTTC.

This clonotype was counted ten times or more. J is TRBJ2-3 and V is TRBV27; 8 nucleotides agree with TRBD1. J was trimmed by 2 bases and V by 5 bases; bases with no gene match: 12. The CDR3 spans 17 residues. Germline values: CDR1 MNHEY, CDR2 SMNVEV (reference sequence). The CDR3 region has the DNA TGTGCCAGCAGTCCAATGGGGGACAGGAGGGACACAGATACGCAGTATTTT. Its protein is CASSPMGDRRDTDTQYF.

The chain links TRBV4-3 to TRBJ2-1, with 8 bases that match TRBD2. Looked up from germline, CDR1 is LGHNA and CDR2 is YSLEER. V was clipped by 0 bases and J by 6 bases; unmatched bases: 4. This CDR3 is built from 15 residues. The CDR3 here is CASSQDGGLANEQFF. In DNA, the CDR3 is TGCGCCAGCAGCCAAGATGGAGGACTAGCCAATGAGCAGTTCTTC.

The rearrangement links TRBV10-2 to TRBJ2-1; TRBD2 might be the D (6 bases). The CDR3 loop spans 15 amino acids. V was clipped by 2 bases and J by 5 bases, with 13 bases between them. The V gene's germline CDR1 is WSHSY and CDR2 SAAADI. The DNA of the CDR3 is TGCGCCAGCAGTGAGGTGGGAGGAACCAACAATGAGCAGTTCTTC. The encoded protein is CASSEVGGTNNEQFF.

This clonotype was seen a few times. V is TRBV27 and J is TRBJ2-1; maybe TRBD2 (6 bases). V dropped 5 bases and J dropped 6 bases, with 26 bases sitting between them. The CDR3 sequence is 18 residues long. Germline V CDR1 and CDR2: MNHEY, SMNVEV (reference sequence). The CDR3 bases are TGTGCCAGCAGTCCAATATCCCAAGGACTAAGACAACCCAATGAGCAGTTCTTC. Protein: CASSPISQGLRQPNEQFF.

This clonotype was seen many times. The chain uses TRBV7-9 and TRBJ1-2; no clear D gene. The CDR3 runs to 11 residues. V gave up 4 bases and J gave up 7 bases, with 7 bases separating them. Germline CDR1 SEHNR, CDR2 FQNEAQ (reference sequence). CDR3 in amino acids: CASSYGPGYTF. CDR3 bases: TGTGCCAGCAGCTACGGCCCTGGCTACACCTTC.

The sample holds many counts of this clonotype. The chain has TRBV11-2 and TRBJ2-3; tentative D call: TRBD2 (6 bases). The CDR3 is 15 amino acids. The V gene lost 1 base and the J gene lost 4 bases, with 12 bases spanning the gap. CDR1 and CDR2 (germline): SGHAT, FQNNGV. CDR3 loop: CASSLAGTPPDTQYF. CDR3 sequence (DNA): TGTGCCAGCAGCTTAGCTGGGACTCCCCCAGATACGCAGTATTTT.

A few counts support this clonotype. The genes are TRBV27 and TRBJ2-7; TRBD2 matches 7 bases. J lost 4 bases, V lost 3 bases, and 9 bases had no gene match. Germline loops: CDR1 MNHEY, CDR2 SMNVEV (reference sequence). The CDR3 covers 15 residues. DNA of the CDR3: TGTGCCAGCAGTTTGGCATCTGGCGGGAGTTACGAGCAGTACTTC. Its translation: CASSLASGGSYEQYF.